This T cell receptor beta chain was profiled in a study of human T cells and chemical hapten exposure. Unmatched junction bases numbered 3, after V lost 7 bases and J lost 1 base. The CDR3 sequence is 14 residues long. CDR1 is MDHEN and CDR2 is SYDVKM in the germline V gene. Indicated time point: patch test 3, about 24 weeks after DPC sensitization. Treatment specified: therapeutic diphenylcyclopropenone sensitization with weekly scalp DPC. TCRdb ran MiXCR on the RACE reads and lists one entry per CDR3 protein. The sample consists of some 110,000 distinct CDR3 sequences, around 34% of them appearing once.

Sample: whole blood, taken in connection with sensitization to the hapten diphenylcyclopropenone (DPC). The gene calls are TRBV28 and TRBJ2-3; 9 bases align to TRBD1. This clonotype was obtained from a man aged 40-55 years with alopecia areata. Some clones in this sample may be carry-over from other donors' samples. This CDR3 is CASTRTGGTDTQYF. The CDR3 DNA sequence: TGTGCCAGCACACGGACAGGGGGCACAGATACGCAGTATTTT.